The 19 T cell receptor beta chains in this list originate from one sample, sequenced in a study of PD-1 blockade in classical Hodgkin lymphoma. The data were produced by immunoSEQ multiplex PCR, yet TCRdb's version contains in-frame clones alone and is incomplete. This sample has fewer than 15,000 clones; roughly 86% occur once, and the top ten carry 37%. Every patient was affected by relapse after autologous stem cell transplantation, while exposure to brentuximab vedotin was not uniform. Material: peripheral blood mononuclear cells (PBMCs), obtained at baseline. The source of these receptors is a human donor with classical Hodgkin lymphoma.

The chain recombines TRBV2 with TRBJ2-5; the D call may be TRBD1 or TRBD2 (6 bases each). Trimming removed 4 bases at V and 4 bases at J, with 13 bases between. Germline lookup yields CDR1 SNHLY and CDR2 FYNNEI. The length of the CDR3 is 14 residues. The CDR3 sequence is CASSGPGAVETQYF. Written as DNA, the CDR3 is TGTGCCAGCAGTGGCCCGGGGGCGGTAGAGACCCAGTACTTC.

The V and J genes are TRBV10-1 and TRBJ2-3; 9 bases are shared with TRBD1. Germline V lookup: CDR1 WNHNN, CDR2 SYGVQD (reference sequence). This CDR3 contains 15 residues. Unmatched junction bases numbered 4, after V lost 3 bases and J lost 3 bases. This CDR3 is CASSDTGGRTDTQYF. The CDR3 DNA reads as TGCGCCAGCAGTGACACAGGGGGCCGTACAGATACGCAGTATTTT.

The chain employs TRBV30 and TRBJ1-2; 9 nucleotides match TRBD1. CDR3 size: 15 residues. Germline CDR1 reads GTSNPN; CDR2 reads SVGIG (reference sequence). The ends lost 0 bases at V and 8 bases at J; junction bases unmatched: 10. CDR3 nucleotide sequence: TGTGCCTGGAGTGTACACCAGGGACAGGGACTCGGCTACACCTTC. It yields the protein CAWSVHQGQGLGYTF.

The chain carries TRBV18 and TRBJ2-2, with D possibly TRBD2 on 5 matching bases. There are 15 residues in the CDR3. The germline CDR1 and CDR2 sequences are KGHSH and LQKENI. Trimming took 8 bases from V and 0 from J, leaving 13 bases between them. The CDR3 is CASPVAGTNTGELFF. The CDR3 DNA is TGTGCCAGCCCTGTGGCGGGTACGAACACCGGGGAGCTGTTTTTT.

The V and J genes are TRBV5-1 and TRBJ1-1, with 11 bases fitting TRBD1. CDR1 SGHRS and CDR2 YFSETQ come from the germline V gene. The J segment lost 6 bases and the V segment lost 7 bases, leaving 8 bases of the junction unmatched. This CDR3 comprises 14 residues. CDR3 loop: CASGQGAGFAEAFF. CDR3 sequence (DNA): TGCGCCAGCGGACAGGGGGCTGGGTTCGCTGAAGCTTTCTTT.

The chain links TRBV29-1 to TRBJ2-2, with 11 bases fitting TRBD1. From germline, CDR1 is SQVTM and CDR2 ANQGSEA. With V trimmed by 7 bases and J by 4 bases, 8 bases remained unmatched. This CDR3 region has 15 residues. The CDR3 spells CSGGGQGVGTGELFF. In nucleotides, the CDR3 is TGCAGCGGGGGGGGACAGGGGGTGGGCACCGGGGAGCTGTTTTTT.

The chain combines TRBV19 with TRBJ1-3; D gene uncertain. This CDR3 is built from 14 residues. V gave up 4 bases and J gave up 3 bases, with 10 bases separating them. Germline loops: CDR1 LNHDA, CDR2 SQIVND (reference sequence). In DNA form, the CDR3 reads TGTGCCAGTAGTAAATTGGGAGTTGGAAACACCATATATTTT. Residues: CASSKLGVGNTIYF.

The genes are TRBV7-9 and TRBJ1-2; 7 positions agree with TRBD1. In germline, CDR1 is SEHNR, CDR2 FQNEAQ (reference sequence). The CDR3 consists of 14 residues. Losses at the gene ends were 0 bases for V and 2 bases for J; bases not matched to a gene: 0. The CDR3 spells CASSLATGNYGYTF. The CDR3 bases are TGTGCCAGCAGCTTAGCGACAGGGAACTATGGCTACACCTTC.

The rearrangement links TRBV30 to TRBJ1-4; D remains ambiguous. Germline V lookup: CDR1 GTSNPN, CDR2 SVGIG (reference sequence). V was pared by 1 base and J by 4 bases, with 10 bases between. The CDR3 is 14 amino acids. CDR3 residues: CAWSGREVNEKLFF. For the CDR3, the DNA is TGTGCCTGGAGTGGGAGGGAGGTTAATGAAAAACTGTTTTTT.

This clone was seen only once. The genes are TRBV5-1 and TRBJ2-7; TRBD1 agrees at 10 bases. Germline-derived CDR1 and CDR2 are SGHRS and YFSETQ. The CDR3 is 15 amino acids. Trimming at V came to 4 bases and at J to 3 bases, leaving 7 bases not matched to a gene. This CDR3 reads CASSPGQGTIYEQYF. The CDR3, as DNA: TGCGCCAGCAGCCCGGGACAGGGGACGATCTACGAGCAGTACTTC.

V usage is TRBV19 and J usage is TRBJ2-1, with 12 positions matching TRBD2. The CDR3 has 16 residues. V shed 7 bases and J 0 bases; nucleotides not matched to a gene: 4. From germline, CDR1 is LNHDA and CDR2 SQIVND (reference sequence). The CDR3 sequence: CASKQTSGSSYNEQFF. DNA for the CDR3: TGTGCCAGTAAGCAGACTAGCGGGAGCTCCTACAATGAGCAGTTCTTC.

The V gene is TRBV5-3, the J gene TRBJ1-2; 8 bases map to TRBD1. TRBV5-3 qualifies as an ORF whose function is uncertain. The V segment lost 5 bases and the J segment 7 bases; nucleotides outside the gene matches: 7. The CDR3 length is 13 residues. The CDR3 reads CARSGTGVAGYTF. The CDR3 nucleotides read TGTGCCAGAAGTGGGACAGGCGTAGCTGGCTACACCTTC.

The J gene is TRBJ2-5, the V gene TRBV4-1; TRBD2 aligns across 10 bases. This CDR3 has 16 residues. The trim removed 0 bases at V and 5 bases at J, leaving 6 bases unmatched. CDR1 and CDR2 from the germline V gene are MGHRA and YSYEKL. CDR3 in amino acids: CASSQEPSGSRETQYF. As DNA, the CDR3 is TGCGCCAGCAGCCAAGAGCCTAGCGGGAGTCGGGAGACCCAGTACTTC.

With respect to this clone: Other DNA sequences within the sample encode an identical CDR3. This chain joins TRBV27 and TRBJ2-7; TRBD1 might be the D (6 bases). Trimming stripped 3 bases from V and 2 bases from J, with 8 bases between. Germline CDR1 is MNHEY and CDR2 is SMNVEV (reference sequence). The CDR3 has 13 amino acids. CDR3 bases: TGTGCCAGCAGTTTTACAGGGCCCTACGAGCAGTACTTC. As protein: CASSFTGPYEQYF.

V usage is TRBV27 and J usage is TRBJ2-1; 9 nucleotides align to TRBD2. CDR3 length: 16 residues. The J segment lost 7 bases and the V segment lost 7 bases, leaving 14 bases of the junction unmatched. The germline V gene encodes CDR1 MNHEY and CDR2 SMNVEV (reference sequence). This chain's CDR3 is CASTRASSGRMNEQFF. Written as DNA, the CDR3 is TGTGCCAGCACCCGAGCTAGCAGCGGGAGGATGAATGAGCAGTTCTTC.

The chain has TRBV15 and TRBJ1-5; D remains unclear. V lost 0 bases and J lost 4, with 13 bases in between. CDR1 and CDR2 (germline): LNHNV, YYDKDF (reference sequence). This CDR3 is 16 amino acids long. CDR3 nucleotides: TGTGCCACCAGCAGAGAATTAGGCGGCCCAAATCAGCCCCAGCATTTT. Translated, it gives CATSRELGGPNQPQHF.

V and J are TRBV7-2 and TRBJ1-5, with D unresolved. Germline CDR1 and CDR2: SGHTA and FQGNSA. Trimming took off 0 bases at V and 0 bases at J, with 3 bases between the two ends. There are 14 residues in the CDR3. CDR3 loop: CASSLARSNQPQHF. Here the CDR3 DNA reads TGTGCCAGCAGCTTAGCTCGTAGCAATCAGCCCCAGCATTTT.

The chain links TRBV15 to TRBJ1-5, with D tentatively TRBD1 (6 bases). The CDR3 spans 13 residues. Trimming took 3 bases from V and 6 from J, leaving 9 bases between them. Germline-derived CDR1 and CDR2 are LNHNV and YYDKDF (reference sequence). CDR3 residues: CATSRLRGQPQHF. The CDR3 DNA reads as TGTGCCACCAGCAGGCTCAGGGGTCAGCCCCAGCATTTT.

The chain has TRBV5-1 and TRBJ2-5, with 9 bases aligning to TRBD2. CDR3 size: 16 residues. In germline, CDR1 is SGHRS, CDR2 YFSETQ. The V and J ends lost 4 bases and 4 bases, in that order; junction bases with no gene match: 11. Here the CDR3 DNA reads TGCGCCAGCAGCCAGAGGCCGGTAGCGGGGGTAGAGACCCAGTACTTC. Translating gives CASSQRPVAGVETQYF.